These 20 T cell receptor beta chains share one sample of origin, sequenced in a study of T cell responses to AZD1222 COVID-19 vaccine. Generated by immunoSEQ multiplex PCR, the TCRdb table keeps only in-frame clones and is missing some. The sample holds approximately 150,000 clones, about 86% seen once. The source was peripheral blood, collected 28 days after the second AZD1222 dose. The receptors shown here come from an adult who received the AZD1222 COVID-19 vaccine.

This chain joins TRBV20-1 and TRBJ1-5; TRBD1 agrees at 7 bases. V was pared by 3 bases and J by 5 bases, with 7 bases of the junction left unmatched. The CDR3 sequence is 14 residues long. The germline V gene has CDR1 DFQATT and CDR2 SNEGSKA (reference sequence). The CDR3 sequence: CSASPGQLYQPQHF. CDR3 nucleotides: TGCAGTGCTAGTCCGGGACAGCTTTATCAGCCCCAGCATTTT.

The rearrangement uses TRBV27 and TRBJ1-2, with TRBD1 as a possible D gene (6 bases). CDR3 size: 13 residues. CDR1 and CDR2 from the germline V gene are MNHEY and SMNVEV (reference sequence). With 6 bases removed from V and 4 bases from J, the gap between germline ends came to 12 bases. CDR3 bases: TGTGCCAGCAGCCCTACAGGGACCTATGGCTACACCTTC. It yields the protein CASSPTGTYGYTF.

This chain connects TRBV11-1 to TRBJ1-6, with D hard to call. Trimming pared 6 bases from V and 9 bases from J, leaving 15 bases between. Germline V gene sequence: CDR1 SGHAT, CDR2 FQDESV (reference sequence). This CDR3 region has 14 residues. The DNA for the CDR3 is TGTGCCAGCAGTTTCCGGGCGCCCATTTCACCCCTCCACTTT. This encodes CASSFRAPISPLHF.

The rearrangement uses TRBV23-1 and TRBJ2-1; 8 bases are a match to TRBD2. TRBV23-1 counts as an open reading frame of uncertain function. This CDR3 region has 19 residues. The V and J ends lost 1 base and 5 bases, in that order; junction bases with no gene match: 16. The CDR3 nucleotides are TGCGCCAGCAGTCAATTCTCTGTTGGGGCGGGAGGATCTAACAATGAGCAGTTCTTC. It is translated as CASSQFSVGAGGSNNEQFF.

CDR3 residues: CAISEEADTQYF. The CDR3 DNA follows: TGTGCCATCAGTGAGGAAGCAGATACGCAGTATTTT. This chain links TRBV10-3 with TRBJ2-3; D is uncertain. Trimming removed 2 bases at V and 4 bases at J, with 4 bases between. Germline-derived CDR1 and CDR2 are ENHRY and SYGVKD. The CDR3 totals 12 residues.

The J gene is TRBJ2-7, the V gene TRBV19, with D unresolved. Trimming took off 4 bases at V and 2 bases at J, with 12 bases between the two ends. This CDR3 has 14 residues. The germline CDR1 and CDR2 sequences are LNHDA and SQIVND (reference sequence). The CDR3 DNA is TGTGCCAGTAGTAAGGGTCGAATTCCCTACGAGCAGTACTTC. It specifies CASSKGRIPYEQYF.

The J gene is TRBJ2-5, the V gene TRBV4-2, with 8 bases matching TRBD2. The CDR3 consists of 18 residues. V gave up 0 bases and J gave up 4 bases; unmatched junction bases: 13. Germline V gene lookup returns CDR1 LGHNA and CDR2 YNFKEQ. The CDR3 loop reads CASSQDLPGGTRRETQYF. For the CDR3, the DNA is TGTGCCAGCAGCCAAGATCTCCCCGGGGGGACTAGACGAGAGACCCAGTACTTC.

The chain couples TRBV20-1 to TRBJ1-3, with TRBD1 as a possible D gene (5 bases). Trimming took off 3 bases at V and 7 bases at J, with 16 bases between the two ends. Germline values: CDR1 DFQATT, CDR2 SNEGSKA (reference sequence). The CDR3 sequence is 14 residues long. Here the CDR3 DNA reads TGCAGTGCTAGTCCCGGCAGGGCCCGGAACACCATATATTTT. This codes for CSASPGRARNTIYF.

The chain carries TRBV27 and TRBJ2-1, with 14 positions matching TRBD2. V was clipped by 5 bases and J by 9 bases; unmatched bases: 9. In germline, CDR1 is MNHEY, CDR2 SMNVEV (reference sequence). This CDR3 region has 16 residues. CDR3 residues: CASSVLTSGRAPEQFF. CDR3 bases: TGTGCCAGCAGTGTTCTGACTAGCGGGAGGGCCCCTGAGCAGTTCTTC.

The V call is TRBV4-1, the J call TRBJ1-5, with D hard to call. The V gene lost 3 bases and the J gene lost 5 bases, with 8 bases spanning the gap. The germline gives CDR1 MGHRA, CDR2 YSYEKL. The length of the CDR3 is 13 residues. The CDR3 DNA reads as TGCGCCAGCAGCCAGGATCAGGATCAGCCCCAGCATTTT. Amino acid sequence: CASSQDQDQPQHF.

A word on this clone: The junction differs from germline at one of its ends, possibly a read error. The gene calls are TRBV7-7 and TRBJ2-2; D possibly corresponds to TRBD2 (6 bases). Per germline, CDR1 SSHAT and CDR2 FNYEAQ (reference sequence). CDR3 length: 13 residues. CDR3 amino acids: CASSLAEGGELFF. DNA of the CDR3: TGTGCTAGCAGCTTAGCGGAAGGGGGGGAGCTGTTTTTT.

The rearrangement joins TRBV6-1 to TRBJ1-2; D unclear. V was cut by 1 base and J by 4 bases, with 13 bases left in between. CDR1 and CDR2 (germline): MNHNS, SASEGT. The CDR3 covers 15 residues. As DNA, the CDR3 is TGTGCCAGCAGTGAAGAGGGCACCCTGGGCTATGGCTACACCTTC. The encoded protein is CASSEEGTLGYGYTF.

V is TRBV7-8 and J is TRBJ1-1, with D possibly being TRBD1 (6 bases). From germline, CDR1 is SGHVS and CDR2 FQNEAQ. The ends were cut back, 5 bases at V and 2 bases at J, with 18 bases in the middle. This CDR3 contains 16 residues. As DNA, the CDR3 is TGTGCCAGCAGCCTATCCACAGGGATCGTCAACACTGAAGCTTTCTTT. Residues: CASSLSTGIVNTEAFF.

The genes are TRBV2 and TRBJ1-5; 9 nucleotides line up with TRBD1. The junction had 10 bases not matched to a gene; V was cut back by 7 bases and J by 0 bases. Germline CDR1 is SNHLY and CDR2 is FYNNEI. The CDR3 has 17 residues. CDR3 DNA sequence: TGTGCCAGCAAGGGACAGGGACGCGGGTATAGCAATCAGCCCCAGCATTTT. It encodes CASKGQGRGYSNQPQHF.

The chain carries TRBV9 and TRBJ2-2, with a possible D match to TRBD2 (6 bases). Trimming cost V 3 bases and J 4 bases, with 16 bases left between them. This CDR3 is built from 16 residues. Germline V gene lookup returns CDR1 SGDLS and CDR2 YYNGEE. The CDR3 sequence: CASSAGGFALTGELFF. CDR3 in DNA: TGTGCCAGCAGCGCCGGGGGATTCGCACTCACCGGGGAGCTGTTTTTT. The full variable domain, with the rest looked up from reference TRBV9 and TRBJ2-2, is DSGVTQTPKHLITATGQRVTLRCSPRSGDLSVYWYQQSLDQGLQFLIQYYNGEERAKGNILERFSAQQFPDLHSELNLSSLELGDSALYFCASSAGGFALTGELFFGEGSRLTVL.

The chain is built from TRBV5-4 and TRBJ2-1, with D possibly being TRBD2 (5 bases). The germline V gene has CDR1 SGHNT and CDR2 YYREEE (reference sequence). This CDR3 region has 16 residues. Deletions cut 1 base from V and 0 bases from J, with 11 bases between. In DNA, the CDR3 is TGTGCCAGCAGCTTGCTGGGTGGGAGCTCCTACAATGAGCAGTTCTTC. Translation: CASSLLGGSSYNEQFF.

V gene TRBV3-1 (or the pseudogene TRBV3-2) combines with J gene TRBJ1-2, with D perhaps TRBD1 (5 bases). The CDR3 covers 13 residues. Per the germline V gene, CDR1 is LGHDT and CDR2 is YNNKEL (reference sequence). Trimming removed 0 bases from V and 4 bases from J, with 6 bases in between. As DNA, the CDR3 is TGTGCCAGCAGCCAAGACAGGGTCTATGGCTACACCTTC. Protein sequence: CASSQDRVYGYTF.

This chain connects TRBV2 to TRBJ2-7; 8 nucleotides line up with TRBD1. The germline V gene has CDR1 SNHLY and CDR2 FYNNEI. The length of the CDR3 is 13 residues. The V segment lost 6 bases and the J segment 2 bases; nucleotides outside the gene matches: 3. The CDR3, as DNA: TGTGCCAGCAGCGGACAGGGTCCCTACGAGCAGTACTTC. Translation: CASSGQGPYEQYF.

V gene TRBV14 combines with J gene TRBJ1-1, with a weak D call TRBD1 (6 bases). Trimming removed 4 bases from V and 3 bases from J, with 21 bases in between. From germline, CDR1 is SGHDN and CDR2 FVKESK. This CDR3 comprises 17 residues. This CDR3 is CASSPFSGIRGDTEAFF. The CDR3 DNA reads TGTGCCAGCAGCCCTTTCTCCGGGATCAGGGGAGACACTGAAGCTTTCTTT. The full variable domain, with the rest looked up from reference TRBV14 and TRBJ1-1, is EAGVTQFPSHSVIEKGQTVTLRCDPISGHDNLYWYRRVMGKEIKFLLHFVKESKQDESGMPNNRFLAERTGGTYSTLKVQPAELEDSGVYFCASSPFSGIRGDTEAFFGQGTRLTVV.

A single count supports this clone. The V gene is TRBV13, the J gene TRBJ1-1, with unresolved D. Germline V gene data show CDR1 as PRHDT and CDR2 as FYEKMQ (reference sequence). With 6 bases removed from V and 6 bases from J, the gap between germline ends came to 14 bases. This CDR3 is built from 13 residues. The CDR3 here is CASRQQLSSEAFF. Written as DNA, the CDR3 is TGTGCCAGCAGGCAACAGCTAAGCTCTGAAGCTTTCTTT.